The clone carrying this T cell receptor (beta chain) was recorded at least ten times. V was pared by 0 bases and J by 5 bases, with 10 bases between. Germline V CDR1 and CDR2: KGHSH, LQKENI. The CDR3 sequence is 14 residues long. The entry originates in a study of blood T cells in healthy people across ages. Together with a sample-barcoded 5' primer, a J-beta primer mix was included in a second PCR lasting 7 to 11 cycles. Via MiXCR, TCRdb re-called the 5' RACE reads, giving one row per CDR3 protein. This sample has about 1,500,000 distinct CDR3 sequences, with 28% found just once. This TCR derives from a young woman in good health. The chain couples TRBV18 to TRBJ2-5, with a possible D match to TRBD2 (6 bases). Sequences were obtained from blood. CDR3 bases: TGTGCCAGCTCACCACCGTCGGGGAGGGAGACCCAGTACTTC. Translation gives CASSPPSGRETQYF. The full variable domain, with the rest looked up from reference TRBV18 and TRBJ2-5, is NAGVMQNPRHLVRRRGQEARLRCSPMKGHSHVYWYRQLPEEGLKFMVYLQKENIIDESGMPKERFSAEFPKEGPSILRIQQVVRGDSAAYFCASSPPSGRETQYFGPGTRLLVL.